These 3 T cell receptor beta chains originate from one sample sequenced in a study of blood T cell repertoires in COVID-19. Only in-frame clones appear in the TCRdb table, and some are missing; sequencing was by immunoSEQ multiplex PCR. Of 150,000 to 200,000 clones listed, 75% to 80% are singletons. Sample: peripheral blood. The receptors originated from a woman between 65 and 79 years old with acute or convalescent COVID-19.

The chain links TRBV6-6 to TRBJ1-1; D is ambiguous. The V gene lost 8 bases and the J gene lost 6 bases, with 13 bases spanning the gap. In germline, CDR1 is MNHNY, CDR2 SVGAGI (reference sequence). The CDR3 spans 12 residues. DNA of the CDR3: TGTGCCAGCCGTTTCTCCCTTGCTGAAGCTTTCTTT. This codes for CASRFSLAEAFF.

The V call is TRBV7-2, the J call TRBJ2-3; 9 bases agree with TRBD2. The CDR3 spans 14 residues. Germline loops: CDR1 SGHTA, CDR2 FQGNSA. J gave up 5 bases and V 4 bases, and 4 bases lay outside the gene matches. CDR3 amino acids: CASSSLLAGDTQYF. The CDR3 nucleotides are TGTGCCAGCAGCTCCCTACTAGCGGGAGATACGCAGTATTTT.

This clone was counted a few times. CDR3 DNA: TGTGCCAGCAGCCAGCTTGTATCGGGTCCTTTCTACAATGAGCAGTTCTTC. Protein product: CASSQLVSGPFYNEQFF. This sequence joins TRBV4-2 and TRBJ2-1, with D unclear. V lost 3 bases and J lost 3, with 18 bases in between. CDR1 is LGHNA, CDR2 YNFKEQ, per germline. The CDR3 contains 17 residues.